The subject of this entry is one T cell receptor (beta chain). What it binds is unknown. Primers included in the PCR were 60 Vbeta and 13 Jbeta primers. The assay was immunoSEQ multiplex PCR, and TCRdb's table has in-frame clones only and misses some. The sample yields about 140,000 clones, 73% seen once. Germline V CDR1 and CDR2: MDHEN, SYDVKM. This CDR3 has 16 residues. Trimming removed 6 bases from V and 6 bases from J, with 20 bases in between. These data belong to a study of cytomegalovirus exposure and HLA in healthy donors. The overall study: Genotyping showed about 80% of hundreds of donors falling in the Caucasian-associated ancestry cluster. General study results and limits: A list of around 150 TCR beta chains associated with cytomegalovirus was given.

When sampled, the donors appeared nominally healthy, though they likely had unrecorded immune exposures. The origin of this receptor is a woman in her thirties or forties in good health and CMV-seronegative. The sequenced sample consisted of PBMCs. This chain joins TRBV28 and TRBJ2-2, with a weak D call TRBD1 (5 bases). The CDR3 nucleotides are TGTGCCAGCAGCTTAGCCCTTAGGGGCCCACCCGGGGAGCTGTTTTTT. Amino acid sequence: CASSLALRGPPGELFF. Combining the CDR3 with reference TRBV28 and TRBJ2-2 gives the whole variable domain DVKVTQSSRYLVKRTGEKVFLECVQDMDHENMFWYRQDPGLGLRLIYFSYDVKMKEKGDIPEGYSVSREKKERFSLILESASTNQTSMYLCASSLALRGPPGELFFGEGSRLTVL.